This TCR beta chain emerged from a study of blood T cell repertoires in COVID-19. At the level of the study: Donors in the United States, Italy and Spain gave samples during acute or convalescent COVID-19. T cells, B-cell-depleted T cells, or PBMCs supplied cDNA or gDNA.

Assay: immunoSEQ multiplex PCR; the TCRdb copy retains only in-frame clones and omits some. The table includes some 97,000 clones, roughly 79% detected once. Germline V gives CDR1 PRHDT, CDR2 FYEKMQ (reference sequence). This CDR3 is 15 amino acids long. V shed 3 bases and J shed 7 bases, with 13 bases lying between them. V gene TRBV13 combines with J gene TRBJ1-6; D perhaps matches TRBD1 (5 bases). The specimen sequenced was peripheral blood. This sequence originates from an older man with active or convalescent COVID-19. The CDR3 reads CASSFGGGRNSPLHF. Here the CDR3 DNA reads TGTGCCAGCAGCTTCGGGGGAGGGAGAAATTCACCCCTCCACTTT.